This T cell receptor beta chain appears in the sequencing data of a study of T cell responses to AZD1222 COVID-19 vaccine. At the level of the study: The analysis combined second doses at about 4 or about 12 weeks.

Sequenced by immunoSEQ multiplex PCR; TCRdb stores in-frame clones only, minus some. The table includes around 130,000 clones, 91% detected once. Study-level points and caveats: Epitopes outside B.1.351 and B.1.1.7 mutated regions reportedly drew nearly half of spike TCRs. Clonal diversity may have been underestimated, and the donors were mostly white British, with more females than males.

The CDR3 is made up of 16 amino acids. Germline assignment: CDR1 PRHDT and CDR2 FYEKMQ (reference sequence). Trimming cost V 0 bases and J 4 bases; bases outside gene matches: 7. As concerns this clone: No antigen is known for it.

The material sequenced was peripheral blood, taken on day 0 of AZD1222 vaccination. This TCR was sampled from an adult in good health. The rearrangement links TRBV13 to TRBJ2-3; 7 bases are a match to TRBD2. As DNA, the CDR3 is TGTGCCAGCAGCTTAGGGGCGGGCGGGAGCCCAGATACGCAGTATTTT. This sequence encodes CASSLGAGGSPDTQYF.